The 29 T cell receptor beta chains below all came from one sample that was sequenced in a study of CD8 T cells in ankylosing spondylitis. TCRdb analysed the 5' RACE reads with MiXCR anew, one entry per CDR3 protein. In the table there are 250,000 to 300,000 distinct CDR3 sequences, roughly 20% of which are singletons. The sequenced sample consisted of blood, either unsorted or a sorted T cell fraction (not recorded which). These receptors all come from a male donor with ankylosing spondylitis or in good health (not recorded which).

The rearrangement links TRBV7-2 to TRBJ2-1; 10 bases agree with TRBD2. CDR3 length: 14 residues. Germline CDR1 SGHTA, CDR2 FQGNSA. V lost 3 bases, J lost 9 bases, and 5 bases stayed unmatched. The CDR3, as DNA: TGTGCCAGCAGCTTCGATAGCGGGGGGCCTGAGCAGTTCTTC. This codes for CASSFDSGGPEQFF.

This chain joins TRBV20-1 and TRBJ2-3; possibly TRBD2 for D (5 bases). Germline lookup yields CDR1 DFQATT and CDR2 SNEGSKA (reference sequence). V dropped 5 bases and J dropped 4 bases, with 13 bases sitting between them. The CDR3 consists of 13 residues. CDR3 protein: CSAPVGRADTQYF. The CDR3 nucleotides are TGCAGTGCTCCCGTAGGGCGGGCAGATACGCAGTATTTT.

This clonotype was recorded a few times. V gene TRBV9 combines with J gene TRBJ2-3; 12 bases fit TRBD2. This CDR3 contains 16 residues. Germline lookup yields CDR1 SGDLS and CDR2 YYNGEE. With V trimmed by 4 bases and J by 2 bases, 5 bases remained unmatched. Written as DNA, the CDR3 is TGTGCCAGCAGCAAGACTAGCGGGGGCGACACAGATACGCAGTATTTT. Its translation is CASSKTSGGDTDTQYF.

CDR3 sequence reads: CASGGRGNEKLFF. In DNA, the CDR3 is TGTGCCAGCGGTGGACGGGGGAATGAAAAACTGTTTTTT. The rearrangement joins TRBV7-6 to TRBJ1-4; possible D gene TRBD1, 5 bases. Trimming removed 8 bases at V and 5 bases at J, with 12 bases between. This CDR3 spans 13 amino acids. Germline V CDR1 and CDR2: SGHVS, FNYEAQ.

This chain connects TRBV20-1 to TRBJ2-2; TRBD1 aligns across 7 bases. With 0 bases clipped from V and 3 bases from J, the junction kept 4 bases outside the gene matches. Germline CDR1 DFQATT, CDR2 SNEGSKA (reference sequence). The CDR3 is made up of 15 amino acids. CDR3 sequence: CSARDGTEHTGELFF. CDR3 nucleotide sequence: TGCAGTGCTAGAGATGGGACAGAACACACCGGGGAGCTGTTTTTT.

Comment on this clonotype: This may come from a read error, since a much larger clone is one base off. CDR3: CATSESGGTEAFF. The DNA for the CDR3 is TGTGCCACCAGTGAGTCAGGGGGCACTGAAGCTTTCTTT. This chain joins TRBV24-1 and TRBJ1-1; TRBD1 matches 7 bases. J was trimmed by 4 bases and V by 4 bases; bases with no gene match: 2. CDR1 and CDR2 (germline): KGHDR, SFDVKD. The CDR3 runs to 13 residues.

Regarding this clonotype: This may arise from a read error, as a much more abundant clone is one base away. The rearrangement joins TRBV5-1 to TRBJ2-5, with 10 bases matching TRBD2. Germline CDR1 reads SGHRS; CDR2 reads YFSETQ. The CDR3 runs to 14 residues. CDR3 in DNA: TGCGCCAGCAGCAGACTAGCGGGCCAAGAGACCCCGTACTTC. It codes for CASSRLAGQETPYF.

In this sample, this clonotype turned up a few times. This chain connects TRBV28 to TRBJ2-3, with TRBD2 identical over 8 bases. The CDR3 runs to 16 residues. V was pared by 0 bases and J by 7 bases, with 9 bases of the junction left unmatched. Germline V gives CDR1 MDHEN, CDR2 SYDVKM. The CDR3 here is CASSLWGSGKGNTQYF. CDR3 bases: TGTGCCAGCAGTTTATGGGGTAGCGGGAAGGGGAATACGCAGTATTTT. The complete variable domain, with remaining parts taken from reference TRBV28 and TRBJ2-3, reads DVKVTQSSRYLVKRTGEKVFLECVQDMDHENMFWYRQDPGLGLRLIYFSYDVKMKEKGDIPEGYSVSREKKERFSLILESASTNQTSMYLCASSLWGSGKGNTQYFGPGTRLTVL.

This clonotype was counted ten times or more. The chain uses TRBV6-1 and TRBJ2-2; TRBD2 aligns across 8 bases. Germline lookup yields CDR1 MNHNS and CDR2 SASEGT. Trimming took 7 bases from V and 3 from J; bases not matched to a gene: 4. This CDR3 comprises 14 residues. CDR3 loop: CASKSGSYTGELFF. Here the CDR3 DNA reads TGTGCCAGCAAAAGCGGGAGTTACACCGGGGAGCTGTTTTTT.

A few counts support this clonotype. The chain uses TRBV20-1 and TRBJ2-3; D is unclear. V was pared by 4 bases and J by 4 bases, with 9 bases between. Germline V gene sequence: CDR1 DFQATT, CDR2 SNEGSKA (reference sequence). CDR3 length equals 12 residues. The CDR3 DNA is TGCAGTGCTACCCGAGAGGCAGATACGCAGTATTTT. Encoded protein: CSATREADTQYF.

This clonotype has a handful of counts. The genes are TRBV28 and TRBJ1-2; TRBD1 aligns across 11 bases. The germline V gene encodes CDR1 MDHEN and CDR2 SYDVKM. This CDR3 is 14 amino acids long. The J segment lost 6 bases and the V segment lost 6 bases, leaving 6 bases of the junction unmatched. This chain's CDR3 is CASSNGQGANGYTF. Written as DNA, the CDR3 is TGTGCCAGCAGCAACGGACAGGGGGCGAATGGCTACACCTTC.

This clonotype was counted only a few times. This sequence joins TRBV4-2 and TRBJ2-3; 11 positions agree with TRBD2. The CDR3 has 17 residues. Trimming at V came to 1 base and at J to 0 bases, leaving 3 bases not matched to a gene. CDR1 is LGHNA, CDR2 YNFKEQ, per germline. The CDR3 nucleotides read TGTGCCAGCAGCCAAGGACTAGCGGGGACTAGCACAGATACGCAGTATTTT. This encodes CASSQGLAGTSTDTQYF.

This clonotype has at least ten counts. V gene TRBV9 combines with J gene TRBJ1-2; 10 bases match TRBD1. Germline V gives CDR1 SGDLS, CDR2 YYNGEE. CDR3 length equals 13 residues. The J segment lost 7 bases and the V segment lost 3 bases, leaving 3 bases of the junction unmatched. As DNA, the CDR3 is TGTGCCAGCAGCGCCCGGGACAGGGGTGGCTACACCTTC. It codes for CASSARDRGGYTF.

This clonotype was counted between two and nine times. This rearrangement joins TRBV5-1 to TRBJ2-1; TRBD1 or TRBD2 may be the D gene (6 bases each). V lost 4 bases and J lost 2, with 16 bases in between. The CDR3 contains 16 residues. Germline V CDR1 and CDR2: SGHRS, YFSETQ. CDR3 amino acids: CASSPEGGLTYNEQFF. CDR3 sequence (DNA): TGCGCCAGCAGCCCGGAGGGGGGTCTGACCTACAATGAGCAGTTCTTC.

This clonotype was detected only a few times. The rearrangement joins TRBV27 to TRBJ1-2; weak D call: TRBD1 (6 bases). Per germline, CDR1 MNHEY and CDR2 SMNVEV (reference sequence). V was shortened by 0 bases and J by 1 base, with 15 bases between the two germline ends. The CDR3 runs to 17 residues. The chain's CDR3 is CASSLSGGSRLNYGYTF. CDR3 nucleotide sequence: TGTGCCAGCAGTTTATCGGGGGGCTCTAGACTTAACTATGGCTACACCTTC.

In DNA form, the CDR3 reads TGCAGTGCTCGAGTAGTAGCGGGTACCGGGGAGCTGTTTTTT. It specifies CSARVVAGTGELFF. The chain combines TRBV20-1 with TRBJ2-2; 7 nucleotides agree with TRBD2. The CDR3 totals 14 residues. Losses at the gene ends were 5 bases for V and 5 bases for J; bases not matched to a gene: 8. Germline assignment: CDR1 DFQATT and CDR2 SNEGSKA (reference sequence).

This clonotype was recorded at least ten times. The chain carries TRBV12-3 or TRBV12-4 and TRBJ2-2, with a tentative D call TRBD1 (6 bases). The CDR3 is made up of 14 amino acids. V shed 4 bases and J shed 7 bases, with 13 bases lying between them. In DNA form, the CDR3 reads TGTGCCAGCAGTTGGGGACACTATAACGGGGAGCTGTTTTTT. Its protein is CASSWGHYNGELFF.

This sequence joins TRBV5-1 and TRBJ2-3; weak D call: TRBD2 (7 bases). Trimming took 1 base from V and 4 from J, leaving 10 bases between them. Looked up from germline, CDR1 is SGHRS and CDR2 is YFSETQ. CDR3 length: 14 amino acids. CDR3 in DNA: TGCGCCAGCAGCTTGTGGGGGGGCCCAGATACGCAGTATTTT. This translates into CASSLWGGPDTQYF. The full variable domain, rest sourced from reference TRBV5-1 and TRBJ2-3, is KAGVTQTPRYLIKTRGQQVTLSCSPISGHRSVSWYQQTPGQGLQFLFEYFSETQRNKGNFPGRFSGRQFSNSRSEMNVSTLELGDSALYLCASSLWGGPDTQYFGPGTRLTVL.

The chain's CDR3 is CASSLLGRGGWETQYF. The CDR3 bases are TGTGCCAGCAGTCTACTTGGCCGGGGGGGCTGGGAGACCCAGTACTTC. The chain recombines TRBV28 with TRBJ2-5, with 8 nucleotides matching TRBD2. Germline assignment: CDR1 MDHEN and CDR2 SYDVKM. The CDR3 contains 16 residues. V shed 5 bases and J 5 bases; nucleotides not matched to a gene: 13.

The V call is TRBV12-3 or TRBV12-4, the J call TRBJ1-4; D unclear. The V gene lost 5 bases and the J gene lost 8 bases, with 12 bases spanning the gap. This CDR3 has 13 residues. The CDR3 sequence: CASSKERGEKLFF. CDR3 DNA: TGTGCCAGCAGTAAGGAGCGGGGAGAAAAACTGTTTTTT.

This clonotype was counted ten times or more. This chain uses TRBV27 with TRBJ2-4; D might be TRBD1 or TRBD2, each matching 5 bases. Trimming shortened V by 4 bases and J by 6 bases, and 10 bases separated the two germline ends. CDR1 is MNHEY, CDR2 SMNVEV, per germline (reference sequence). The CDR3 has 13 amino acids. CDR3 in amino acids: CASSWVGGNIQYF. CDR3 DNA sequence: TGTGCCAGCAGTTGGGTTGGGGGAAACATTCAGTACTTC.

This clonotype was seen at least ten times. The gene calls are TRBV6-1 and TRBJ2-3; D call uncertain. Germline loops: CDR1 MNHNS, CDR2 SASEGT. The CDR3 consists of 14 residues. Trimming took off 2 bases at V and 2 bases at J, with 8 bases between the two ends. The CDR3 nucleotides read TGTGCCAGCAGTGAAATGGGCCCCACAGATACGCAGTATTTT. Its translation is CASSEMGPTDTQYF.

This clonotype was detected ten times or more. The V call is TRBV19, the J call TRBJ2-3; 9 nucleotides match TRBD2. Germline V gene lookup returns CDR1 LNHDA and CDR2 SQIVND (reference sequence). This CDR3 has 15 residues. The ends lost 6 bases at V and 2 bases at J; junction bases unmatched: 6. Here the CDR3 reads CASSPLAGNTDTQYF. The CDR3 nucleotides read TGTGCCAGTAGCCCCCTAGCGGGGAACACAGATACGCAGTATTTT.

This chain links TRBV9 with TRBJ2-2; D is possibly TRBD1 or TRBD2 (5 bases each). Trimming stripped 3 bases from V and 2 bases from J, with 11 bases between. CDR1 SGDLS and CDR2 YYNGEE come from the germline V gene. There are 15 residues in the CDR3. The chain's CDR3 is CASSAGPGNTGELFF. CDR3 in DNA: TGTGCCAGCAGCGCGGGACCGGGCAACACCGGGGAGCTGTTTTTT.

The genes are TRBV6-1 and TRBJ2-1; 7 bases are a match to TRBD1. The CDR3 sequence is 13 residues long. The germline V gene encodes CDR1 MNHNS and CDR2 SASEGT. J gave up 10 bases and V 6 bases, and 9 bases lay outside the gene matches. The DNA for the CDR3 is TGTGCCAGCAGGATACAGGGGCGCTGGGAGCAGTTCTTC. Translation gives CASRIQGRWEQFF.

At least ten counts were recorded for this clonotype. The gene calls are TRBV20-1 and TRBJ2-1; TRBD2 matches at 8 bases. The V and J ends lost 4 bases and 2 bases, in that order; junction bases with no gene match: 10. Germline assignment: CDR1 DFQATT and CDR2 SNEGSKA (reference sequence). There are 16 residues in the CDR3. Here the CDR3 DNA reads TGCAGTGCTATCCCGCCTGGTAGCGGGGCCTACAATGAGCAGTTCTTC. Its translation: CSAIPPGSGAYNEQFF.

The chain employs TRBV18 and TRBJ1-4; D is possibly TRBD1 (5 bases). The CDR3 has 15 amino acids. CDR1 KGHSH and CDR2 LQKENI come from the germline V gene. Trimming removed 1 base from V and 6 bases from J, with 12 bases in between. CDR3 sequence reads: CASSPLQGPDEKLFF. The CDR3 DNA follows: TGTGCCAGCTCACCACTGCAGGGCCCTGATGAAAAACTGTTTTTT.

This rearrangement joins TRBV27 to TRBJ2-7; the match to TRBD1 covers 8 bases. Looked up from germline, CDR1 is MNHEY and CDR2 is SMNVEV (reference sequence). This CDR3 has 15 amino acids. J lost 6 bases, V lost 0 bases, and 7 bases had no gene match. The CDR3 nucleotides are TGTGCCAGCAGTTTATCGGCAGGGGGCTTAAGCGAGCAGTACGTC. It codes for CASSLSAGGLSEQYV.

The chain combines TRBV7-9 with TRBJ2-1; TRBD1 agrees at 7 bases. The CDR3 covers 15 residues. J was trimmed by 5 bases and V by 8 bases; bases with no gene match: 12. From germline, CDR1 is SEHNR and CDR2 FQNEAQ (reference sequence). The chain's CDR3 is CASSGTAYVDNEQFF. The DNA for the CDR3 is TGTGCCAGCTCCGGGACAGCCTATGTCGACAATGAGCAGTTCTTC. Supplemented by reference TRBV7-9 and TRBJ2-1, the full variable domain reads DTGVSQNPRHKITKRGQNVTFRCDPISEHNRLYWYRQTLGQGPEFLTYFQNEAQLEKSRLLSDRFSAERPKGSFSTLEIQRTEQGDSAMYLCASSGTAYVDNEQFFGPGTRLTVL.